This TCR beta chain appears in the sequencing data of a study of cytomegalovirus exposure and HLA in healthy donors. Study observations and caveats: An analysis was carried out later, and it reportedly showed fewer N-insertions in an Asian-associated ancestry cluster than the approximately 670-donor mean. Earlier analysis found most TCR beta V segments productive about 90% or about 30% of the time. A few CMV-associated chains were confirmed in vitro to be specific for CMV antigens.

As to this clone: Its target is unknown.

The V end was cut by 5 bases, the J end by 2 bases, with 15 bases between. Germline-derived CDR1 and CDR2 are WSHSY and SAAADI. This CDR3 region has 15 residues. 60 Vbeta and 13 Jbeta primers were used in PCR. TCRdb's copy holds only in-frame clones and misses some; the assay was immunoSEQ multiplex PCR. The listing records 150,000 to 200,000 clones. The gene calls are TRBV10-2 and TRBJ1-2; D is possibly TRBD1 (5 bases). The sequence was obtained from a woman between 55 and 75 years old in good health and CMV-seronegative. Sequencing was carried out using PBMCs. CDR3 in amino acids: CASSPGGFLNYGYTF. The CDR3 region has the DNA TGCGCCAGCAGTCCTGGGGGGTTCCTGAACTATGGCTACACCTTC.